This entry is about one TCR beta chain. Deletions cut 12 bases from V and 2 bases from J, with 12 bases between. CDR1 and CDR2 from the germline V gene are KGHDR and SFDVKD. This CDR3 is 12 amino acids long. The data were obtained in a study of T-cell memory formation after mild COVID-19. TCRdb processed the 5' RACE reads anew with MiXCR; each CDR3 protein has one entry. The sample lists 400,000 to 500,000 distinct CDR3 sequences; around 19% were seen once. V is TRBV24-1 and J is TRBJ1-2; D might be TRBD1 (6 bases). The clonotype comes from an adult woman who had mild COVID-19 (a few samples of this study predate the infection). Cell type and time point are not known. Input material: PBMCs or a T cell subset sorted from them (not recorded which). In DNA form, the CDR3 reads TGTGCCGTTCGGGACAACAACTATGGCTACACCTTC. The encoded protein is CAVRDNNYGYTF.